Listed below are T cell receptor beta chains from one sample, sequenced in a study of OX40 agonist ivuxolimab in advanced cancers. Sequencing was performed with immunoSEQ multiplex PCR; in TCRdb, only in-frame clones are kept and a portion is missing. The data show 75,000 to 100,000 clones, approximately 84% seen once. The material sequenced was CD4+ or CD8+ T cells sorted from blood, taken in a trial of the OX40 agonist ivuxolimab. These receptors originate from an adult with an advanced solid tumor such as melanoma, head and neck, liver or kidney cancer. Both conserved end residues are part of each CDR3. D genes are given only for firm matches. A row's size may be missing; if present it is once, few, many or a size class.

size: -
J: TRBJ2-7
D: TRBD1
length: 14
V: TRBV6-6
CDR3: CASTRTGSSYEQYF
DNA: TGTGCCAGCACGAGGACAGGGAGCTCCTACGAGCAGTACTTC

size: -
J: TRBJ2-2
D: TRBD1
length: 19
V: TRBV5-1
CDR3: CASHPFPDRGQAGTGELFF
DNA: TGCGCCAGCCATCCATTCCCCGACAGGGGGCAGGCGGGGACCGGGGAGCTGTTTTTT

size: -
J: TRBJ1-2
D: -
length: 11
V: TRBV9
CDR3: CASSLGYGYTF
DNA: TGTGCCAGCAGCCTCGGGTATGGCTACACCTTC

size: -
J: TRBJ2-7
D: TRBD1
length: 15
V: TRBV7-6
CDR3: CASSLEQGAHYEQYF
DNA: TGTGCCAGCAGCTTAGAACAGGGGGCTCACTACGAGCAGTACTTC

size: -
J: TRBJ2-1
D: -
length: 10
V: TRBV29-1
CDR3: CSGGFNEQFF
DNA: TGCAGCGGGGGTTTCAATGAGCAGTTCTTC

size: once
J: TRBJ1-1
D: -
length: 13
V: TRBV7-3
CDR3: CASSSNSYTEAFF
DNA: TGTGCCAGCAGCTCCAACAGTTACACTGAAGCTTTCTTT

size: -
J: TRBJ1-1
D: -
length: 16
V: TRBV6-5
CDR3: CASSYSKSGGRQQAFF
DNA: TGTGCCAGCAGTTACTCTAAAAGTGGGGGGCGCCAGCAAGCTTTCTTT

size: -
J: TRBJ2-7
D: -
length: 16
V: TRBV27
CDR3: CASSLRGATRDEEQYF
DNA: TGTGCCAGCAGTTTAAGAGGGGCCACCCGGGACGAGGAGCAGTACTTC

size: -
J: TRBJ2-5
D: -
length: 13
V: TRBV9
CDR3: CASSVSIQETQYF
DNA: TGTGCCAGCAGCGTATCAATCCAAGAGACCCAGTACTTC

size: -
J: TRBJ2-1
D: TRBD2
length: 16
V: TRBV27
CDR3: CASSASLAGGYNEQFF
DNA: TGTGCCAGCAGTGCGTCCCTAGCGGGAGGGTACAATGAGCAGTTCTTC

size: -
J: TRBJ2-1
D: TRBD2
length: 15
V: TRBV14
CDR3: CASSLSGGSYNEQFF
DNA: TGTGCCAGCAGCCTTAGCGGGGGATCCTACAATGAGCAGTTCTTC

size: once
J: TRBJ1-5
D: TRBD1
length: 14
V: TRBV7-8
CDR3: CASSLTGDNQPQHF
DNA: TGTGCCAGCAGCTTAACAGGGGATAATCAGCCCCAGCATTTT

size: -
J: TRBJ1-2
D: -
length: 15
V: TRBV25-1
CDR3: CASSDTWGAGYGYTF
DNA: TGTGCCAGCAGTGACACTTGGGGGGCGGGTTATGGCTACACCTTC

size: -
J: TRBJ1-1
D: TRBD1
length: 18
V: TRBV23-1
CDR3: CASSQSIDDRGRGTEAFF
DNA: TGCGCCAGCAGTCAATCGATTGACGACAGGGGGCGTGGAACTGAAGCTTTCTTT

size: -
J: TRBJ1-2
D: TRBD1
length: 14
V: TRBV5-1
CDR3: CASSLDTGGYGYTF
DNA: TGCGCCAGCAGCCTGGACACAGGGGGATATGGCTACACCTTC

size: few
J: TRBJ1-2
D: -
length: 13
V: TRBV27
CDR3: CASSLGVGYGYTF
DNA: TGTGCCAGCAGTTTAGGGGTAGGCTATGGCTACACCTTC

size: -
J: TRBJ1-1
D: -
length: 12
V: TRBV7-9
CDR3: CASSLEGAEAFF
DNA: TGTGCCAGCAGCTTAGAGGGGGCTGAAGCTTTCTTT

size: -
J: TRBJ2-4
D: TRBD1
length: 14
V: TRBV19
CDR3: CASRDRLRKNIQYF
DNA: TGTGCCAGTCGGGACAGGTTGAGGAAAAACATTCAGTACTTC

size: once
J: TRBJ2-2
D: TRBD1
length: 13
V: TRBV19
CDR3: CASRAGGGGELFF
DNA: TGTGCCAGTAGAGCAGGGGGCGGCGGGGAGCTGTTTTTT

size: -
J: TRBJ2-5
D: -
length: 14
V: TRBV27
CDR3: CASSLSGSQETQYF
DNA: TGTGCCAGCAGTTTATCGGGCAGCCAAGAGACCCAGTACTTC

size: -
J: TRBJ2-7
D: TRBD1
length: 15
V: TRBV13
CDR3: CASSLKGDRFLEQYF
DNA: TGTGCCAGCAGCTTAAAGGGGGACAGGTTCCTCGAGCAGTACTTC

size: -
J: TRBJ2-2
D: TRBD1
length: 18
V: TRBV4-3
CDR3: CASSQDTLDRGKVGELFF
DNA: TGCGCCAGCAGCCAAGATACTCTCGACAGGGGGAAGGTCGGGGAGCTGTTTTTT